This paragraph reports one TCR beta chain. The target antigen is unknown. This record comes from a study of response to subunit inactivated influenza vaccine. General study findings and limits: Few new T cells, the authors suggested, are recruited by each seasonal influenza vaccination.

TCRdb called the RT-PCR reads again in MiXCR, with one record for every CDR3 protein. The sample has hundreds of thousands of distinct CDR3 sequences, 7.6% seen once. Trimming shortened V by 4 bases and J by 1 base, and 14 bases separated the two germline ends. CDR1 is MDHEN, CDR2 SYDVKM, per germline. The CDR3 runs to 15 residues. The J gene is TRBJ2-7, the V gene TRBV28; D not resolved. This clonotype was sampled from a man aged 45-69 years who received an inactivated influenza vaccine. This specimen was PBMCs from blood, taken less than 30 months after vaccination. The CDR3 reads CASSYPRALSYEQYF. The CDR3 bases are TGTGCCAGCAGTTATCCCCGGGCGTTATCCTACGAGCAGTACTTC. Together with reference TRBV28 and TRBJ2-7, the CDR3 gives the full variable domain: DVKVTQSSRYLVKRTGEKVFLECVQDMDHENMFWYRQDPGLGLRLIYFSYDVKMKEKGDIPEGYSVSREKKERFSLILESASTNQTSMYLCASSYPRALSYEQYFGPGTRLTVT.